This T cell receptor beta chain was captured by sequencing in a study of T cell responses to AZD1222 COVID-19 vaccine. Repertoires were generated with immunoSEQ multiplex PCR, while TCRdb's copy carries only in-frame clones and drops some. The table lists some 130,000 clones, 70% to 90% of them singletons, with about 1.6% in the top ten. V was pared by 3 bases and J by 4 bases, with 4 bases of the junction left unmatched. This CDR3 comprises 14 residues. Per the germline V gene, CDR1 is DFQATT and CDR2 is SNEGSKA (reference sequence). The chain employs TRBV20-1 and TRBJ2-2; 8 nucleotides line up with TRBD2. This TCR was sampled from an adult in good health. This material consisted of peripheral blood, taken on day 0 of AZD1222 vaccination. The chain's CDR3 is CSASKAGGTGELFF. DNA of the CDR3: TGCAGTGCTAGTAAGGCGGGGGGCACCGGGGAGCTGTTTTTT.